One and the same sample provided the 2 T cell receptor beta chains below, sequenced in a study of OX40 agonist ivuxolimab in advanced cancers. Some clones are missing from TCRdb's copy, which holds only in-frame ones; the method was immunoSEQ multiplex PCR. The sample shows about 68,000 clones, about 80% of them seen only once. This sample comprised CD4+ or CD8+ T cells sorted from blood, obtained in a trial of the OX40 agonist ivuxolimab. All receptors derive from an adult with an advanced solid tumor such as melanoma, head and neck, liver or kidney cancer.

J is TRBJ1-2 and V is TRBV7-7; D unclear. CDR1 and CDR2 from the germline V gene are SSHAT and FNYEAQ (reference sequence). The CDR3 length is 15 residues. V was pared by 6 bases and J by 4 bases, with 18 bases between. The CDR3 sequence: CASSSDAPNPYGYTF. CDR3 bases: TGTGCCAGCAGTAGTGATGCCCCAAACCCCTATGGCTACACCTTC.

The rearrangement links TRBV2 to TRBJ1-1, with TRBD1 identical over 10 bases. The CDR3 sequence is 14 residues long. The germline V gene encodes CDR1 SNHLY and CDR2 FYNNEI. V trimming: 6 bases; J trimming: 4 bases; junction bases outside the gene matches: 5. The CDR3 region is CASRAGTGVTEAFF. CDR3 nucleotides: TGTGCCAGCAGAGCCGGGACAGGGGTCACTGAAGCTTTCTTT.